The 3 T cell receptor beta chains in this list originate from one sample, sequenced in a study of identical twins (dated by TCRdb to about 2016). Library preparation used 5' RACE. The data were produced on an Illumina HiSeq 2000. TCRdb reran the public reads through fastp at Q25 and MiXCR, keeping productive beta chains. One record per CDR3 amino acid sequence lists the most common genes and DNA. Within this sample are about 340,000 distinct CDR3 sequences, with roughly 10% of them counted one time only. 7.5% to 9.5% of the sample belongs to the ten largest clones. Sequenced: naive T cells sorted from blood. This specimen's cell subset or site label, per the study, means: cells isolated with a human naive T-cell isolation kit. These receptors all come from a woman aged 45-59 years in good health.

The CDR3 loop is CASRTGQSWAPQHF. In nucleotides, the CDR3 is TGTGCCAGCAGAACTGGACAGTCCTGGGCGCCCCAGCATTTT. V is TRBV12-3 or TRBV12-4 and J is TRBJ1-5, with D possibly TRBD1 on 6 matching bases. Between the trimmed V and J ends, which lost 6 bases and 9 bases, there was a span of 18 bases. This CDR3 has 14 amino acids.

This clonotype occurred many times. CDR3 bases: TGTGCCAGCAGCCATACTGGAAACATTCAGTACTTC. It codes for CASSHTGNIQYF. The rearrangement joins TRBV14 to TRBJ2-4; no clear D. Germline assignment: CDR1 SGHDN and CDR2 FVKESK. Deletions cut 3 bases from V and 6 bases from J, with 6 bases between. This CDR3 is 12 amino acids long.

The J gene is TRBJ2-1, the V gene TRBV20-1, with TRBD1 identical over 7 bases. V lost 5 bases and J lost 6; bases outside the gene matches: 13. Germline loops: CDR1 DFQATT, CDR2 SNEGSKA (reference sequence). The CDR3 sequence is 15 residues long. The CDR3 here is CSASPLQGRVNEQFF. The CDR3 DNA reads as TGCAGTGCTTCTCCGTTACAGGGGCGGGTCAATGAGCAGTTCTTC.